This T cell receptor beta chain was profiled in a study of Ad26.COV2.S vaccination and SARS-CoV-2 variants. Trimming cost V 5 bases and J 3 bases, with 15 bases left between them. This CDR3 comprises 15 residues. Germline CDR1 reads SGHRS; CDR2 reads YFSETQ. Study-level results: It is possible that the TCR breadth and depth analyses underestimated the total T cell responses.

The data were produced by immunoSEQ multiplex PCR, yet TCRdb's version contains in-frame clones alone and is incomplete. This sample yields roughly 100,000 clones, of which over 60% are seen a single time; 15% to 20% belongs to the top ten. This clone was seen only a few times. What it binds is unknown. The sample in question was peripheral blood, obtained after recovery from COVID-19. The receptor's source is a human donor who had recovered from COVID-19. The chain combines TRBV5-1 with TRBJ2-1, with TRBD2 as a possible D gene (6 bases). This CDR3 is CASSPGLGDYNEQFF. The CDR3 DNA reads TGCGCCAGCAGTCCGGGACTCGGAGACTACAATGAGCAGTTCTTC.